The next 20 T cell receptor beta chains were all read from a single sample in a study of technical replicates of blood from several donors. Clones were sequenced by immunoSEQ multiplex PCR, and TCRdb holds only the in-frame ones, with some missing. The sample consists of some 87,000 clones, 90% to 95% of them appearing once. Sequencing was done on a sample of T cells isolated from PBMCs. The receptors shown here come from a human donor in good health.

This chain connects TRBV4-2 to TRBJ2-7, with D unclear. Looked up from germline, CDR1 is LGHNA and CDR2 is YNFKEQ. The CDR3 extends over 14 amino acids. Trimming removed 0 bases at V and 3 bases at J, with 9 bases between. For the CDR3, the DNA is TGTGCCAGCAGCCAAGAAAACAGTCTCTACGAGCAGTACTTC. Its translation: CASSQENSLYEQYF.

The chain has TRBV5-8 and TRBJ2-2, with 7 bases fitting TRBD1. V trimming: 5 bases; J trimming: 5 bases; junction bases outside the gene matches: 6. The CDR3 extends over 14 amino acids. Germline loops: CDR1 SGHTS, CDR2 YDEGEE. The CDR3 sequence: CASSRDSRTGELFF. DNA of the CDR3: TGTGCCAGCAGTAGGGACAGTCGGACCGGGGAGCTGTTTTTT.

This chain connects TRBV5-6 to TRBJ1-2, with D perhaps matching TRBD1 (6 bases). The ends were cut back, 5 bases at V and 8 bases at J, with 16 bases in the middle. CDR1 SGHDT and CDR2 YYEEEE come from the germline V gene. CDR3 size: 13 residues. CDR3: CASSRTTGYGYTF. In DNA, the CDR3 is TGTGCCAGCAGTCGGACAACAGGGTACGGCTACACCTTC.

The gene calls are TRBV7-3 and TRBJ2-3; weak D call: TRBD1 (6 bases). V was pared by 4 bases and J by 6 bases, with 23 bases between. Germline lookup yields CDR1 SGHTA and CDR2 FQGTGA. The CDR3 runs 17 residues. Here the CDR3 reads CASSSRGRQAVPDTQYF. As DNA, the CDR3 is TGTGCCAGCAGCTCCAGGGGCCGGCAGGCGGTCCCGGATACGCAGTATTTT.

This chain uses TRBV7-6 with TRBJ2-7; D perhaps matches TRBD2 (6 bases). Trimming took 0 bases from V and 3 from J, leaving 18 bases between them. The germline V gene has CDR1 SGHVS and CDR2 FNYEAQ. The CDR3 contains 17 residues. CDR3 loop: CASSLAISGLYNYEQYF. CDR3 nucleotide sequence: TGTGCCAGCAGCTTAGCAATCTCTGGACTATATAACTACGAGCAGTACTTC.

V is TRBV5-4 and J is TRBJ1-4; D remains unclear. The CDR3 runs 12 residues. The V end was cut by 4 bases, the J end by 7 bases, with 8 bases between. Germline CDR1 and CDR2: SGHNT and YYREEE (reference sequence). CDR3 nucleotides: TGTGCCAGCAGCGGTCGGGTTGAAAAACTGTTTTTT. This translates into CASSGRVEKLFF.

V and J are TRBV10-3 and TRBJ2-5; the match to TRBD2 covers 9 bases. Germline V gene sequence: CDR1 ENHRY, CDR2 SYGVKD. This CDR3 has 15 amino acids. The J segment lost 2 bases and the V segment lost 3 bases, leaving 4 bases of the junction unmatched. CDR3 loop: CAISDRREGQETQYF. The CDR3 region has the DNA TGTGCCATCAGTGACCGGCGGGAGGGTCAAGAGACCCAGTACTTC.

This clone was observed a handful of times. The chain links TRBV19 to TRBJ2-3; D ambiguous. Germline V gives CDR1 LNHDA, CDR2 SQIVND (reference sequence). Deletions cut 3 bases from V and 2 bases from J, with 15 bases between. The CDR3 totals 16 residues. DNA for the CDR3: TGTGCCAGTAGTATCCAAGTTAAGCGCCCCACAGATACGCAGTATTTT. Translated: CASSIQVKRPTDTQYF.

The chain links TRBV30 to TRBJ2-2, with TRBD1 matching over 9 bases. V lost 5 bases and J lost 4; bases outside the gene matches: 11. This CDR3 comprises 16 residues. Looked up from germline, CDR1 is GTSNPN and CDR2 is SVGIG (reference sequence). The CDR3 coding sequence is TGTGCCTGGCGACAGGGGGTGTTTTCGGGCACCGGGGAGCTGTTTTTT. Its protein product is CAWRQGVFSGTGELFF.

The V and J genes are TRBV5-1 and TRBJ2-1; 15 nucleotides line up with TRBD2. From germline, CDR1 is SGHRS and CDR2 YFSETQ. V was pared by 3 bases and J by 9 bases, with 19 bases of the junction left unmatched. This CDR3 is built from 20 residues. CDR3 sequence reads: CASSWTGTSGRKLAAGEQFF. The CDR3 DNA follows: TGCGCCAGCAGCTGGACCGGGACTAGCGGGAGGAAACTGGCTGCGGGTGAGCAGTTCTTC.

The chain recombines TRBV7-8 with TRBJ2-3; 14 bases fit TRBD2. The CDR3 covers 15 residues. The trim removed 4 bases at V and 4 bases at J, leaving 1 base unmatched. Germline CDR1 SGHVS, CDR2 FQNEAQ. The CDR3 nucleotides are TGTGCCAGCAGCTCGGGACTAGCGGGAGCAGATACGCAGTATTTT. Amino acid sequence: CASSSGLAGADTQYF.

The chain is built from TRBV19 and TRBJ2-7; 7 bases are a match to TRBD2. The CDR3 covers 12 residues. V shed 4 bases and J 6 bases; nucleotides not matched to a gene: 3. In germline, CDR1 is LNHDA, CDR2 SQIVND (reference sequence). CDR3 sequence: CASSKGTTEQYF. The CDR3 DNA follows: TGTGCCAGTAGTAAAGGGACTACCGAGCAGTACTTC.

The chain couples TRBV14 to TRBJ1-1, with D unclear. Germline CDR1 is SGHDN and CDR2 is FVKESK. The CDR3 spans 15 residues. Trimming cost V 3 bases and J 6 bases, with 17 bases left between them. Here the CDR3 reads CASSHQAGNVAEAFF. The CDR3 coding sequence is TGTGCCAGCAGCCACCAGGCGGGGAATGTGGCTGAAGCTTTCTTT.

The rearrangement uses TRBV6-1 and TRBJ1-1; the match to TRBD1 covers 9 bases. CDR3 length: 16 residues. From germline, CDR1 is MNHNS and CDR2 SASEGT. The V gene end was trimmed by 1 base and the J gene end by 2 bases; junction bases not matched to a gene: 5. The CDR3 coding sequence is TGTGCCAGCAGTGAAGACAGGGGGCAAATTAACACTGAAGCTTTCTTT. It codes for CASSEDRGQINTEAFF.

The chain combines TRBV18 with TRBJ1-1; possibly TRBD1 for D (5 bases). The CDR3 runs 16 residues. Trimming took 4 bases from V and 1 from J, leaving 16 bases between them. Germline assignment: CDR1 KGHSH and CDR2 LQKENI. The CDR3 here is CASSREQGGWNTEAFF. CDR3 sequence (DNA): TGTGCCAGCTCACGGGAGCAGGGAGGGTGGAACACTGAAGCTTTCTTT.

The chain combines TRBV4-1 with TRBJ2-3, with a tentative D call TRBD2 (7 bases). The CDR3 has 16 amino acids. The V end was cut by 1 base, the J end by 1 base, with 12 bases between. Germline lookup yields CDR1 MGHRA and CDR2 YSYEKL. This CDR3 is CASSQGIGGGTDTQYF. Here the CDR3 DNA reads TGCGCCAGCAGCCAAGGTATAGGGGGGGGCACAGATACGCAGTATTTT.

CDR3 amino acids: CASSWDRNTGELFF. The CDR3 DNA is TGTGCCAGCAGCTGGGACAGGAACACCGGGGAGCTGTTTTTT. J is TRBJ2-2 and V is TRBV7-9, with 7 bases fitting TRBD1. CDR3 length equals 14 residues. Germline CDR1 reads SEHNR; CDR2 reads FQNEAQ (reference sequence). Losses at the gene ends were 4 bases for V and 1 base for J; bases not matched to a gene: 0.

CDR3 sequence reads: CASSANTPGLGTDTQYF. The DNA of the CDR3 is TGTGCCAGCAGCGCTAATACACCGGGACTCGGGACAGATACGCAGTATTTT. The rearrangement uses TRBV9 and TRBJ2-3; D is possibly TRBD2 (6 bases). CDR3 length equals 17 residues. The V end lost 3 bases, the J end lost 3 bases, and 20 bases lay between the germline ends. Germline CDR1 and CDR2: SGDLS and YYNGEE.

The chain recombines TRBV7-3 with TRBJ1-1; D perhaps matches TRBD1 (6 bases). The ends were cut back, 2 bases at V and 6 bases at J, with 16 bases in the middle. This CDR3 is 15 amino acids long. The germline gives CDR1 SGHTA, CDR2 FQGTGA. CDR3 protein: CASSLLGTQLAEAFF. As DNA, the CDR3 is TGTGCCAGCAGCTTACTAGGGACACAGCTCGCTGAAGCTTTCTTT.

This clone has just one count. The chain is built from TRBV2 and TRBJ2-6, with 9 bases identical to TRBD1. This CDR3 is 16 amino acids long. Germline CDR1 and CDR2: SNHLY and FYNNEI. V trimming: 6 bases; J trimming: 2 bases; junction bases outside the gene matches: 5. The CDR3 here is CASRRDRDPGANVLTF. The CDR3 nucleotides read TGTGCCAGCAGAAGGGACAGGGATCCTGGGGCCAACGTCCTGACTTTC.